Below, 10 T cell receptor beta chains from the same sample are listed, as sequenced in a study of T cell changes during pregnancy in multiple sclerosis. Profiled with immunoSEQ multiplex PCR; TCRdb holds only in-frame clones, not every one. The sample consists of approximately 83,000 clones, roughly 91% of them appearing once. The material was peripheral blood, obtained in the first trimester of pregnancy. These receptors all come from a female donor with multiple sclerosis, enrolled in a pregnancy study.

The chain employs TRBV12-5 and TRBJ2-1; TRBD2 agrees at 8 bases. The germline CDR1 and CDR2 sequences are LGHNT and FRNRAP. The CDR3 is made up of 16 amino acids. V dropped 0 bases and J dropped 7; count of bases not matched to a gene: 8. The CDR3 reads CASGLVLTGGMNEQFF. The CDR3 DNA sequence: TGTGCTAGTGGTTTGGTACTAACGGGGGGGATGAATGAGCAGTTCTTC.

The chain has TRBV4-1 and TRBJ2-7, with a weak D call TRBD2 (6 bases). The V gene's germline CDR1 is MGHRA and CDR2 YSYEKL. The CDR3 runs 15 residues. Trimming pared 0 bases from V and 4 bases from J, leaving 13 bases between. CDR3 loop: CASSQETSSSYEQYF. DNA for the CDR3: TGCGCCAGCAGCCAAGAGACTAGTTCCTCTTACGAGCAGTACTTC.

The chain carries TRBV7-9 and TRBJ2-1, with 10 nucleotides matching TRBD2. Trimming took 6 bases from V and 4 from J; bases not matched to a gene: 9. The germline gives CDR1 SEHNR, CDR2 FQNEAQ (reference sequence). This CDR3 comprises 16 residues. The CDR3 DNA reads TGTGCCAGCAGTCCAAGCGGGGGGGCGTCGTACAATGAGCAGTTCTTC. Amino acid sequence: CASSPSGGASYNEQFF.

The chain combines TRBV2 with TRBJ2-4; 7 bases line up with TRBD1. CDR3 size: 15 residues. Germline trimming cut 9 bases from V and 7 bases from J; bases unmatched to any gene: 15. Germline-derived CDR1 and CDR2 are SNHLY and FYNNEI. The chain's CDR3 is CASKPPTDRKNIQYF. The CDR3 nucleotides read TGTGCCAGTAAACCACCTACGGACAGGAAGAACATTCAGTACTTC.

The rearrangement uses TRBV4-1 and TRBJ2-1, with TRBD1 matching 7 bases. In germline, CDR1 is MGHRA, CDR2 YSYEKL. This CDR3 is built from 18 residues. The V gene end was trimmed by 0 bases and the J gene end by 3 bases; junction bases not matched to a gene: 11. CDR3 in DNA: TGCGCCAGCAGCCAAGATCGAACGGACAGGCCTAACTACAATGAGCAGTTCTTC. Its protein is CASSQDRTDRPNYNEQFF.

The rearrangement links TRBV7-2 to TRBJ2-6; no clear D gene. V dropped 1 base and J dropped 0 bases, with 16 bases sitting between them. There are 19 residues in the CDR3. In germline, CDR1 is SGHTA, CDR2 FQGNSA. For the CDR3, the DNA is TGTGCCAGCAGCTTAGTACCCTCAGATTTTACCTCTGGGGCCAACGTCCTGACTTTC. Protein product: CASSLVPSDFTSGANVLTF.

Here the CDR3 DNA reads TGTGCCAGCAGCTCCCGACTAGCGGGGGAAGAGACCCAGTACTTC. This gives the protein CASSSRLAGEETQYF. The rearrangement uses TRBV5-4 and TRBJ2-5; 12 bases agree with TRBD2. Germline V gives CDR1 SGHNT, CDR2 YYREEE (reference sequence). The trim removed 3 bases at V and 3 bases at J, leaving 3 bases unmatched. The CDR3 consists of 15 residues.

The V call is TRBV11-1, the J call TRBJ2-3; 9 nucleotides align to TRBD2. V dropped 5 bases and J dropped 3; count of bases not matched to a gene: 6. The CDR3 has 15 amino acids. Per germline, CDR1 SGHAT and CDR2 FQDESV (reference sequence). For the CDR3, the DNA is TGTGCCAGCAGCCTCCTAGCGGGGCGGACAGATACGCAGTATTTT. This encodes CASSLLAGRTDTQYF.

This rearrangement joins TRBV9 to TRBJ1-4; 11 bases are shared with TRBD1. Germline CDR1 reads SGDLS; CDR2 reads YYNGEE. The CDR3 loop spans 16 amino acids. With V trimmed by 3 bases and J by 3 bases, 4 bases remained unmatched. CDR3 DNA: TGTGCCAGCAGCGGGGGACAGGGGGTATCTAATGAAAAACTGTTTTTT. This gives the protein CASSGGQGVSNEKLFF.

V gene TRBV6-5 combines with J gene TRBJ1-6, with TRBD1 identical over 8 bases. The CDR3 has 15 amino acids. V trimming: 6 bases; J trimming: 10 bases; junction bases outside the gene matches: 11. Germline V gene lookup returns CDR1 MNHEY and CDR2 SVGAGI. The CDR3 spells CASSPETGVGSPLHF. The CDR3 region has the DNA TGTGCCAGCAGCCCAGAGACAGGGGTTGGGTCACCCCTCCACTTT.